This TCR beta chain is from a study of OX40 agonist ivuxolimab in advanced cancers. Broader study findings: Compared with others, partial responders at 0.1-3.0 mg/kg displayed clonal expansion among the lowest.

The repertoire was sequenced with immunoSEQ multiplex PCR; TCRdb's copy has only in-frame clones and lacks some. The data show 30,000 to 45,000 clones, approximately 80% seen once. A note on this clone: The target antigen is unknown.

Germline V gene data show CDR1 as SGHTA and CDR2 as FQGNSA. The CDR3 extends over 17 amino acids. J was trimmed by 4 bases and V by 1 base; bases with no gene match: 8. The sample here was CD4+ or CD8+ T cells sorted from blood, taken in a trial of the OX40 agonist ivuxolimab. V gene TRBV7-2 combines with J gene TRBJ1-2; TRBD1 agrees at 11 bases. The clonotype comes from an adult with an advanced solid tumor such as melanoma, head and neck, liver or kidney cancer. CDR3 sequence reads: CASSLGGQGASIYGYTF. In DNA form, the CDR3 reads TGTGCCAGCAGCTTAGGAGGACAGGGGGCTAGTATCTATGGCTACACCTTC. The full variable domain, rest sourced from reference TRBV7-2 and TRBJ1-2, is GAGVSQSPSNKVTEKGKDVELRCDPISGHTALYWYRQSLGQGLEFLIYFQGNSAPDKSGLPSDRFSAERTGGSVSTLTIQRTQQEDSAVYLCASSLGGQGASIYGYTFGSGTRLTVV.